This TCR beta chain was sequenced during a study of T-cell reconstitution after alpha-beta-depleted transplantation in children. With regard to this clonotype: No antigen is known for it. A junction boundary mismatches the germline segment, possibly from a read error.

It was with unique molecular identifiers that the TCRbeta library was prepared. Each CDR3 protein gets one entry after TCRdb re-called the PCR reads with MiXCR. This table has a few hundred thousand distinct CDR3 sequences, about an eighth appearing once. Findings and caveats of the study: Most T-cell counts and diversity one year after the transplant came from T cells that were newly produced. Alpha-beta T cells about two months after transplant reportedly derived from several hundred expanded graft clones. Surviving recipient cells, namely T cells and thymic progenitors, were the source of high day-60 TCRbeta diversity in some patients.

CDR1 is GTSNPN and CDR2 is SVGIG in the germline V gene (reference sequence). The CDR3 spans 13 residues. Sequenced material: PBMCs, mostly from graft donor cells, taken 360 days after TCRalphabeta/CD19-depleted stem cell transplant. This rearrangement joins TRBV30 to TRBJ2-7, with 7 bases identical to TRBD2. The receptor was isolated from a male patient younger than 18 who had a stem cell transplant for acute myeloid leukemia, so the T cells may come from the graft donor. DNA of the CDR3: TGTGCCTGGAGTGCCGGTCTAGCGGTCGAGGAGTACTTC. Translation gives CAWSAGLAVEEYF. Together with reference TRBV30 and TRBJ2-7, the CDR3 gives the full variable domain: SQTIHQWPATLVQPVGSPLSLECTVEGTSNPNLYWYRQAAGRGLQLLFYSVGIGQISSEVPQNLSASRPQDRQFILSSKKLLLSDSGFYLCAWSAGLAVEEYFGPGTRLTVT.